Shown below are 28 T cell receptor beta chains from a single sample sequenced in a study of blood T cell repertoires in COVID-19. Produced via immunoSEQ multiplex PCR; TCRdb's table is partial and in-frame only. The profile shows more than 200,000 clones, roughly 84% of them singletons. Sequenced material: PBMCs or T cells enriched from blood (not recorded which). The receptor source for this set is a man aged 25-45 years in a cohort exposed to, infected with or recovered from COVID-19 (not recorded which).

The chain has TRBV9 and TRBJ2-2; 9 positions match TRBD1. Germline CDR1 is SGDLS and CDR2 is YYNGEE. The V and J ends lost 4 bases and 4 bases, in that order; junction bases with no gene match: 11. CDR3 length: 17 amino acids. For the CDR3, the DNA is TGTGCCAGCAGCCTAAACCTGGACAGGGGAGCCACCGGGGAGCTGTTTTTT. It translates to CASSLNLDRGATGELFF. The whole variable domain, filled in from reference TRBV9 and TRBJ2-2, reads DSGVTQTPKHLITATGQRVTLRCSPRSGDLSVYWYQQSLDQGLQFLIQYYNGEERAKGNILERFSAQQFPDLHSELNLSSLELGDSALYFCASSLNLDRGATGELFFGEGSRLTVL.

The J gene is TRBJ2-3, the V gene TRBV15, with D perhaps matching TRBD2 (5 bases). CDR3 length: 20 amino acids. V was trimmed by 1 base and J by 0 bases, leaving 23 bases between them. The germline V gene encodes CDR1 LNHNV and CDR2 YYDKDF (reference sequence). The CDR3 loop reads CATSRVLLLRRETSTDTQYF. The CDR3 region has the DNA TGTGCCACCAGCAGAGTCCTACTCTTGCGTCGGGAAACGAGCACAGATACGCAGTATTTT.

This chain uses TRBV27 with TRBJ1-4, with 9 bases that match TRBD1. Germline CDR1 MNHEY, CDR2 SMNVEV (reference sequence). The ends lost 6 bases at V and 2 bases at J; junction bases unmatched: 4. The CDR3 is 15 amino acids. The CDR3 region has the DNA TGTGCCAGCAGGGACAGGGGCGTCACTAATGAAAAACTGTTTTTT. It yields the protein CASRDRGVTNEKLFF.

This clone was counted a single time. The gene calls are TRBV10-3 and TRBJ1-1; D perhaps matches TRBD1 (5 bases). The germline CDR1 and CDR2 sequences are ENHRY and SYGVKD. V was pared by 4 bases and J by 6 bases, with 12 bases between. The CDR3 totals 13 residues. The CDR3 loop is CAISGGLGAEAFF. In DNA, the CDR3 is TGTGCCATCAGTGGAGGTTTAGGGGCTGAAGCTTTCTTT.

The V gene is TRBV15, the J gene TRBJ2-3, with TRBD2 matching over 8 bases. Germline loops: CDR1 LNHNV, CDR2 YYDKDF (reference sequence). The CDR3 extends over 20 amino acids. With 9 bases clipped from V and 3 bases from J, the junction kept 26 bases outside the gene matches. CDR3 bases: TGTGCCACGACTAACTGGGGTAGGGGACGAAGCGGGAGATATACAGATACGCAGTATTTT. It codes for CATTNWGRGRSGRYTDTQYF. Full variable domain (rest looked up from reference TRBV15 and TRBJ2-3): DAMVIQNPRYQVTQFGKPVTLSCSQTLNHNVMYWYQQKSSQAPKLLFHYYDKDFNNEADTPDNFQSRRPNTSFCFLDIRSPGLGDTAMYLCATTNWGRGRSGRYTDTQYFGPGTRLTVL.

The chain recombines TRBV5-5 with TRBJ1-4; D unclear. Per the germline V gene, CDR1 is SGHKS and CDR2 is YYEKEE (reference sequence). This CDR3 contains 14 residues. Trimming took 4 bases from V and 8 from J, leaving 15 bases between them. As DNA, the CDR3 is TGTGCCAGCAGCGAGGGTATAGGCGGGGAAAAACTGTTTTTT. This gives the protein CASSEGIGGEKLFF.

This chain connects TRBV9 to TRBJ2-7; 8 bases line up with TRBD1. Trimming cost V 5 bases and J 2 bases; bases outside gene matches: 6. The CDR3 length is 14 residues. The germline CDR1 and CDR2 sequences are SGDLS and YYNGEE. The CDR3 sequence is CASSRQGSTYEQYF. The DNA for the CDR3 is TGTGCCAGCAGTAGACAGGGGTCGACCTACGAGCAGTACTTC.

The genes are TRBV19 and TRBJ2-1; 7 bases agree with TRBD2. With 6 bases clipped from V and 7 bases from J, the junction kept 9 bases outside the gene matches. The CDR3 runs to 14 residues. The V gene's germline CDR1 is LNHDA and CDR2 SQIVND (reference sequence). The CDR3 is CASRWTRRGNEQFF. In DNA, the CDR3 is TGTGCCAGTAGGTGGACTAGGAGAGGGAATGAGCAGTTCTTC.

V usage is TRBV3-1 (or the pseudogene TRBV3-2) and J usage is TRBJ2-7, with 13 nucleotides matching TRBD2. The CDR3 spans 19 residues. Per the germline V gene, CDR1 is LGHDT and CDR2 is YNNKEL (reference sequence). V shed 4 bases, J shed 1 base, and the junction held 13 bases outside the gene matches. Here the CDR3 DNA reads TGTGCCAGCAGCCGAGCAACCGGGACTAGCGGGACCGCGTCCTACGAGCAGTACTTC. Amino acid sequence: CASSRATGTSGTASYEQYF.

Remarks on this clone: The same CDR3 arises from other DNA sequences in this sample as well. This rearrangement joins TRBV27 to TRBJ1-1; 7 positions match TRBD1. Germline-derived CDR1 and CDR2 are MNHEY and SMNVEV (reference sequence). The CDR3 runs to 14 residues. Losses at the gene ends were 6 bases for V and 2 bases for J; bases not matched to a gene: 6. The CDR3 region is CASSPGTANTEAFF. The DNA of the CDR3 is TGTGCCAGCAGCCCCGGGACAGCCAACACTGAAGCTTTCTTT.

The chain joins TRBV7-8 to TRBJ1-2; D is possibly TRBD1 (5 bases). The germline V and J ends were trimmed by 2 bases and 4 bases, with 17 bases remaining between them. Germline CDR1 reads SGHVS; CDR2 reads FQNEAQ. CDR3 length: 16 amino acids. This CDR3 is CASSLPHGTSVYGYTF. The CDR3 DNA is TGTGCCAGCAGCTTACCCCACGGGACTTCTGTCTATGGCTACACCTTC.

The CDR3 region is CASSIEAGTYNEQFF. The CDR3 DNA reads TGTGCCAGCAGCATAGAAGCGGGAACCTACAATGAGCAGTTCTTC. This sequence joins TRBV7-3 and TRBJ2-1; 7 bases agree with TRBD2. Germline V gene lookup returns CDR1 SGHTA and CDR2 FQGTGA. This CDR3 is 15 amino acids long. V dropped 5 bases and J dropped 2; count of bases not matched to a gene: 6.

The chain employs TRBV7-9 and TRBJ1-2; TRBD1 matches at 10 bases. In germline, CDR1 is SEHNR, CDR2 FQNEAQ (reference sequence). The CDR3 is 16 amino acids. The V and J ends lost 5 bases and 6 bases, in that order; junction bases with no gene match: 12. This CDR3 is CASSHRDRGDLDGYTF. In DNA, the CDR3 is TGTGCCAGCAGCCACCGGGACAGGGGTGATCTGGATGGCTACACCTTC.

This sequence joins TRBV3-1 (or the pseudogene TRBV3-2) and TRBJ2-1; a possible D gene is TRBD2 (6 bases). V lost 4 bases, J lost 5 bases, and 15 bases lay in between. The CDR3 runs to 15 residues. The germline CDR1 and CDR2 sequences are LGHDT and YNNKEL (reference sequence). The DNA of the CDR3 is TGTGCCAGCAGCCTACAACGGGAGTTCAACAATGAGCAGTTCTTC. This sequence encodes CASSLQREFNNEQFF.

This rearrangement joins TRBV10-3 to TRBJ1-3; tentatively, D is TRBD1 (5 bases). Germline CDR1 is ENHRY and CDR2 is SYGVKD. This CDR3 spans 16 amino acids. Trimming took off 7 bases at V and 2 bases at J, with 18 bases between the two ends. Here the CDR3 DNA reads TGTGCCATCAAATATTCAGGGCCTGCTACTGGAAACACCATATATTTT. Protein product: CAIKYSGPATGNTIYF.

As DNA, the CDR3 is TGTGCCAGCAGCTCCAGAAAAGAAAATCAGCCCCAGCATTTT. Translating gives CASSSRKENQPQHF. The chain recombines TRBV13 with TRBJ1-5; no definite D call. The CDR3 runs to 14 residues. CDR1 and CDR2 from the germline V gene are PRHDT and FYEKMQ (reference sequence). V was cut by 4 bases and J by 4 bases, with 11 bases left in between.

The table lists this clone with a few counts. This rearrangement joins TRBV11-2 to TRBJ1-3; D is unclear. The CDR3 covers 15 residues. V was shortened by 5 bases and J by 4 bases, with 15 bases between the two germline ends. Germline-derived CDR1 and CDR2 are SGHAT and FQNNGV. The DNA for the CDR3 is TGTGCCAGCAGCGATACAGTTTCCCGGGGAAACACCATATATTTT. Its protein product is CASSDTVSRGNTIYF.

The V and J genes are TRBV11-3 and TRBJ2-1, with 11 nucleotides matching TRBD2. Trimming at V came to 4 bases and at J to 4 bases, leaving 6 bases not matched to a gene. The CDR3 runs 16 residues. Per germline, CDR1 SGHNT and CDR2 YENEEA. The CDR3 DNA reads TGTGCCAGCAGCTCCGTAGCGGGAGGGCCGTACAATGAGCAGTTCTTC. Its protein product is CASSSVAGGPYNEQFF.

J is TRBJ1-4 and V is TRBV5-6; 8 bases align to TRBD1. The CDR3 sequence is 15 residues long. The germline V gene encodes CDR1 SGHDT and CDR2 YYEEEE. The trim removed 4 bases at V and 5 bases at J, leaving 7 bases unmatched. CDR3 coding DNA: TGTGCCAGCAGCCTCCCAGGACAGGGAAATGAAAAACTGTTTTTT. Its protein product is CASSLPGQGNEKLFF.

V and J are TRBV28 and TRBJ2-2, with TRBD2 matching over 10 bases. The CDR3 extends over 16 amino acids. J was trimmed by 4 bases and V by 5 bases; bases with no gene match: 7. Germline V gene sequence: CDR1 MDHEN, CDR2 SYDVKM. CDR3 in DNA: TGTGCCAGCAGTATTCTAGCGGGAGTCAGCACCGGGGAGCTGTTTTTT. This gives the protein CASSILAGVSTGELFF.

This clone was seen only a few times. The chain couples TRBV6-6 to TRBJ2-7; maybe TRBD2 (5 bases). The V end lost 8 bases, the J end lost 4 bases, and 15 bases lay between the germline ends. Germline V lookup: CDR1 MNHNY, CDR2 SVGAGI (reference sequence). CDR3 length equals 13 residues. The chain's CDR3 is CASEEPGSYEQYF. CDR3 DNA: TGTGCCAGCGAAGAACCGGGAAGTTACGAGCAGTACTTC.

The chain has TRBV5-5 and TRBJ1-4; 7 bases fit TRBD1. The germline CDR1 and CDR2 sequences are SGHKS and YYEKEE (reference sequence). Trimming removed 4 bases from V and 5 bases from J; junction bases left unmatched: 8. This CDR3 comprises 15 residues. In nucleotides, the CDR3 is TGTGCCAGCAGCCCCAGACAGGGTCCAAATGAAAAACTGTTTTTT. This translates into CASSPRQGPNEKLFF.

The chain links TRBV27 to TRBJ2-5; D might be TRBD1 (6 bases). This CDR3 has 15 amino acids. CDR1 and CDR2 from the germline V gene are MNHEY and SMNVEV (reference sequence). Trimming stripped 6 bases from V and 1 base from J, with 15 bases between. As DNA, the CDR3 is TGTGCCAGCAGAAGTTATGAAGGGGGCCAAGAGACCCAGTACTTC. It yields the protein CASRSYEGGQETQYF.

This clone was seen more than once but under ten times. The rearrangement joins TRBV15 to TRBJ1-3; a weak D match, TRBD1 (6 bases). V was pared by 3 bases and J by 4 bases, with 16 bases between. This CDR3 has 16 amino acids. Germline values: CDR1 LNHNV, CDR2 YYDKDF (reference sequence). This CDR3 reads CATSSALTGNGNTIYF. In DNA form, the CDR3 reads TGTGCCACCAGCAGCGCGCTAACAGGGAACGGAAACACCATATATTTT.

The rearrangement links TRBV6-6 to TRBJ2-7, with 10 bases aligning to TRBD1. The CDR3 runs 15 residues. V shed 2 bases, J shed 5 bases, and the junction held 6 bases outside the gene matches. Per germline, CDR1 MNHNY and CDR2 SVGAGI (reference sequence). Here the CDR3 DNA reads TGTGCCAGCAGTTACCTTCGGACAGGGGGTAACGAGCAGTACTTC. Its translation: CASSYLRTGGNEQYF.

The V gene is TRBV5-1, the J gene TRBJ2-3; weak D call: TRBD2 (6 bases). The CDR3 is 12 residues long. CDR1 is SGHRS, CDR2 YFSETQ, per germline. V lost 9 bases and J lost 0, with 8 bases in between. The CDR3 sequence: CATGTSTDTQYF. The CDR3 coding sequence is TGCGCCACCGGGACTAGCACAGATACGCAGTATTTT.

The chain recombines TRBV19 with TRBJ2-2; D is perhaps TRBD2 (6 bases). The V end was cut by 8 bases, the J end by 7 bases, with 14 bases between. The CDR3 runs to 13 residues. Per germline, CDR1 LNHDA and CDR2 SQIVND (reference sequence). The CDR3 protein is CASCPGVHGELFF. CDR3 sequence (DNA): TGTGCCAGTTGTCCGGGAGTACACGGGGAGCTGTTTTTT.

This clone was found once. The chain uses TRBV6-1 and TRBJ1-4, with TRBD1 matching 7 bases. The ends lost 2 bases at V and 13 bases at J; junction bases unmatched: 10. In germline, CDR1 is MNHNS, CDR2 SASEGT. This CDR3 is 14 amino acids long. CDR3 coding DNA: TGTGCCAGCAGTGAATGGACAGGTGAAAATAGACTGTTTTTT. Its protein product is CASSEWTGENRLFF.